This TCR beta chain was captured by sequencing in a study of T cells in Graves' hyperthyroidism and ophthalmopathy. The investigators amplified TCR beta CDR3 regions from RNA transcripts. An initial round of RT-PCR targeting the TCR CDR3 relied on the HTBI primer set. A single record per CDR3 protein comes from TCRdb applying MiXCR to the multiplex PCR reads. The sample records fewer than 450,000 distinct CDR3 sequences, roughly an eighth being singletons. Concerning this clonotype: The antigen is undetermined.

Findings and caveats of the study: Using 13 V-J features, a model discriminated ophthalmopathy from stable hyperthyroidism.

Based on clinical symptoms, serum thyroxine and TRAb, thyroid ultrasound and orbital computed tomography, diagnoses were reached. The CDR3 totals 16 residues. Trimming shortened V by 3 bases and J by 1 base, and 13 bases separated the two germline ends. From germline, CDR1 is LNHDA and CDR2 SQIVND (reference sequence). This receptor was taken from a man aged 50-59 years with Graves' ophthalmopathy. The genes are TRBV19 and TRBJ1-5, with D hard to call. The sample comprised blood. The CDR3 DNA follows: TGTGCCAGTAGTATCTTGGGAGAAGGGAGCAATCAGCCCCAGCATTTT. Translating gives CASSILGEGSNQPQHF.